The 20 T cell receptor beta chains reported below all come from one sample, sequenced in a study of T-cell memory formation after mild COVID-19. TCRdb reprocessed the 5' RACE reads via MiXCR and lists one record per CDR3 protein. The table has 500,000 to 600,000 distinct CDR3 sequences, more than 15% seen once. The specimen was PBMCs or a T cell subset sorted from them (not recorded which). These receptor sequences come from an adult woman who had mild COVID-19 (a few samples of this study predate the infection). Cell type and time point are not known.

In its sample, this clonotype was seen a few times. The chain recombines TRBV12-3 or TRBV12-4 with TRBJ1-3, with D tentatively TRBD1 (6 bases). The CDR3 has 15 residues. V dropped 8 bases and J dropped 5 bases, with 19 bases sitting between them. CDR3 DNA: TGTGCCAGCCGCAAAGCCGGGACATCTAGAAACACCATATATTTT. Translating gives CASRKAGTSRNTIYF.

The chain has TRBV5-5 and TRBJ2-7; 12 bases align to TRBD1. This CDR3 has 14 amino acids. In germline, CDR1 is SGHKS, CDR2 YYEKEE (reference sequence). Germline trimming cut 4 bases from V and 5 bases from J; bases unmatched to any gene: 4. The CDR3: CASSRGQGADEQYF. The CDR3 nucleotides are TGTGCCAGCAGCCGGGGACAGGGGGCCGACGAGCAGTACTTC.

This clonotype was detected only a few times. The J gene is TRBJ2-1, the V gene TRBV7-9, with 10 bases aligning to TRBD2. Germline V lookup: CDR1 SEHNR, CDR2 FQNEAQ (reference sequence). This CDR3 has 15 residues. J lost 7 bases, V lost 1 base, and 4 bases had no gene match. CDR3 protein: CASSLGGSGRNEQFF. The CDR3 DNA reads TGTGCCAGCAGCTTAGGTGGTAGCGGGAGGAATGAGCAGTTCTTC. The complete variable domain, with remaining parts taken from reference TRBV7-9 and TRBJ2-1, reads DTGVSQNPRHKITKRGQNVTFRCDPISEHNRLYWYRQTLGQGPEFLTYFQNEAQLEKSRLLSDRFSAERPKGSFSTLEIQRTEQGDSAMYLCASSLGGSGRNEQFFGPGTRLTVL.

The V gene is TRBV7-9, the J gene TRBJ2-5; D is undetermined. Trimming cost V 8 bases and J 0 bases, with 22 bases left between them. The V gene's germline CDR1 is SEHNR and CDR2 FQNEAQ (reference sequence). The CDR3 is 17 residues long. CDR3 DNA sequence: TGTGCCAGCGGCCCCTCCCGCCGCTTTCGTGACCAAGAGACCCAGTACTTC. It translates to CASGPSRRFRDQETQYF.

The chain joins TRBV29-1 to TRBJ1-3; 10 positions match TRBD1. The CDR3 is 15 residues long. The V gene end was trimmed by 3 bases and the J gene end by 0 bases; junction bases not matched to a gene: 2. CDR1 and CDR2 (germline): SQVTM, ANQGSEA. CDR3 in amino acids: CSVEGQGSSGNTIYF. CDR3 DNA sequence: TGCAGCGTTGAGGGACAGGGGTCCTCTGGAAACACCATATATTTT.

The chain recombines TRBV7-3 with TRBJ2-3; D unresolved. CDR1 and CDR2 (germline): SGHTA, FQGTGA. CDR3 length: 12 amino acids. The ends were cut back, 6 bases at V and 2 bases at J, with 6 bases in the middle. The DNA for the CDR3 is TGTGCCAGCAGGAGGCACACAGATACGCAGTATTTT. Protein product: CASRRHTDTQYF.

As to this clonotype: One junction end does not reproduce the germline sequence, and a read error may be involved. V is TRBV6-1 and J is TRBJ2-5; D is possibly TRBD2 (7 bases). Germline V CDR1 and CDR2: MNHNS, SASEGT. The CDR3 has 21 amino acids. Here the CDR3 DNA reads TGTGCCAGCGGTGAAGCGCGGGGGACAACGGACTACGTGGGCGAAACTGGGACCCAGTACTTC. Protein product: CASGEARGTTDYVGETGTQYF.

This clonotype has more than one count but fewer than ten. The V call is TRBV20-1, the J call TRBJ2-3, with D maybe TRBD1 (5 bases). CDR3 length equals 11 residues. V shed 3 bases and J shed 11 bases, with 12 bases lying between them. Germline V CDR1 and CDR2: DFQATT, SNEGSKA (reference sequence). The DNA of the CDR3 is TGCAGTGCTAGGCCAGCGCAGGGGCAGTATTTT. Residues: CSARPAQGQYF.

The chain recombines TRBV10-3 with TRBJ1-6; TRBD1 agrees at 9 bases. CDR1 and CDR2 (germline): ENHRY, SYGVKD. V lost 4 bases and J lost 10; bases outside the gene matches: 8. The CDR3 loop spans 15 amino acids. CDR3 region: CAISVDRGSRSPLHF. CDR3 bases: TGTGCCATCAGTGTGGACAGGGGTTCTCGCTCACCCCTCCACTTT.

This clonotype was seen a handful of times. The chain recombines TRBV5-1 with TRBJ1-4; the match to TRBD1 covers 7 bases. CDR1 is SGHRS, CDR2 YFSETQ, per germline. There are 18 residues in the CDR3. V lost 3 bases and J lost 0; bases outside the gene matches: 11. The CDR3 DNA sequence: TGCGCCAGCAGCTGGGGGACAGCAAAGGAAGCAACTAATGAAAAACTGTTTTTT. Translated: CASSWGTAKEATNEKLFF.

This clonotype was observed a few times. This rearrangement joins TRBV6-5 to TRBJ2-1; TRBD2 agrees at 8 bases. Trimming cost V 5 bases and J 5 bases; bases outside gene matches: 8. The CDR3 has 15 residues. CDR1 and CDR2 (germline): MNHEY, SVGAGI. The CDR3 sequence is CASSPETSAHNEQFF. CDR3 DNA: TGTGCCAGCAGTCCGGAGACTAGCGCACACAATGAGCAGTTCTTC.

This clonotype showed up many times. V gene TRBV10-3 combines with J gene TRBJ2-7; D ambiguous. Germline loops: CDR1 ENHRY, CDR2 SYGVKD. V lost 4 bases and J lost 1, with 2 bases in between. This CDR3 is 11 amino acids long. In DNA, the CDR3 is TGTGCCATCAGTGGATCCTACGAGCAGTACTTC. Protein product: CAISGSYEQYF.

At least ten counts were recorded for this clonotype. This chain connects TRBV5-1 to TRBJ1-5, with 7 bases that match TRBD1. This CDR3 comprises 15 residues. Germline trimming cut 0 bases from V and 2 bases from J; bases unmatched to any gene: 2. Germline CDR1 SGHRS, CDR2 YFSETQ. The CDR3 nucleotides read TGCGCCAGCAGCTTGGACGGACAGGGCAATCAGCCCCAGCATTTT. Protein product: CASSLDGQGNQPQHF.

This clonotype was counted a few times. The chain couples TRBV6-6 to TRBJ2-3, with a tentative D call TRBD2 (5 bases). Trimming shortened V by 0 bases and J by 4 bases, and 17 bases separated the two germline ends. From germline, CDR1 is MNHNY and CDR2 SVGAGI (reference sequence). The CDR3 totals 17 residues. The CDR3 coding sequence is TGTGCCAGCAGTTACTCTGCGGGCAATCCTAGGGCAGATACGCAGTATTTT. Translation gives CASSYSAGNPRADTQYF.

This chain connects TRBV2 to TRBJ2-7, with a weak D call TRBD2 (6 bases). V dropped 7 bases and J dropped 3 bases, with 10 bases sitting between them. Germline V lookup: CDR1 SNHLY, CDR2 FYNNEI. This CDR3 has 12 amino acids. The CDR3 coding sequence is TGTGCCAGCATGGGGGGACGCTACGAGCAGTACTTC. Protein: CASMGGRYEQYF. The variable domain in full, completed from reference TRBV2 and TRBJ2-7, reads EPEVTQTPSHQVTQMGQEVILRCVPISNHLYFYWYRQILGQKVEFLVSFYNNEISEKSEIFDDQFSVERPDGSNFTLKIRSTKLEDSAMYFCASMGGRYEQYFGPGTRLTVT.

The rearrangement joins TRBV9 to TRBJ2-7; 7 bases map to TRBD2. This CDR3 is built from 15 residues. J was trimmed by 0 bases and V by 1 base; bases with no gene match: 4. From germline, CDR1 is SGDLS and CDR2 YYNGEE. The CDR3 is CASSVSGTNSYEQYF. CDR3 bases: TGTGCCAGCAGCGTATCCGGGACTAACTCCTACGAGCAGTACTTC. Drawing the rest from reference TRBV9 and TRBJ2-7, the complete variable domain is DSGVTQTPKHLITATGQRVTLRCSPRSGDLSVYWYQQSLDQGLQFLIQYYNGEERAKGNILERFSAQQFPDLHSELNLSSLELGDSALYFCASSVSGTNSYEQYFGPGTRLTVT.

The chain has TRBV20-1 and TRBJ2-6; D is uncertain. Germline-derived CDR1 and CDR2 are DFQATT and SNEGSKA (reference sequence). The CDR3 runs 18 residues. With 0 bases removed from V and 1 base from J, the gap between germline ends came to 16 bases. CDR3 protein: CSARDHLGKGSGANVLTF. For the CDR3, the DNA is TGCAGTGCTAGAGATCATCTGGGGAAAGGGTCTGGGGCCAACGTCCTGACTTTC.

This chain uses TRBV6-2 or TRBV6-3 with TRBJ2-1, with 11 positions matching TRBD1. Germline V CDR1 and CDR2: MNHEY, SVGEGT. The CDR3 covers 15 residues. Trimming cost V 5 bases and J 12 bases; bases outside gene matches: 12. DNA of the CDR3: TGTGCCAGCAGTCACGGGACAGGGGGGCCGACGGGGCAGTTCTTC. It is translated as CASSHGTGGPTGQFF.

This rearrangement joins TRBV5-6 to TRBJ2-1, with D perhaps TRBD2 (6 bases). This CDR3 is built from 16 residues. V was clipped by 2 bases and J by 3 bases, with 15 bases between them. Germline V gene data show CDR1 as SGHDT and CDR2 as YYEEEE. Here the CDR3 DNA reads TGTGCCAGCAGCTTTTGGGACTCGACTTTCTACAATGAGCAGTTCTTC. As protein: CASSFWDSTFYNEQFF.

This clonotype was counted a single time. This chain uses TRBV12-3 or TRBV12-4 with TRBJ1-5; tentatively, D is TRBD1 (6 bases). The CDR3 spans 15 residues. V lost 6 bases to trimming and J lost 0 bases, with 12 bases between them. CDR3 in amino acids: CASRGGQNSNQPQHF. As DNA, the CDR3 is TGTGCCAGCAGGGGCGGACAGAATAGCAATCAGCCCCAGCATTTT.